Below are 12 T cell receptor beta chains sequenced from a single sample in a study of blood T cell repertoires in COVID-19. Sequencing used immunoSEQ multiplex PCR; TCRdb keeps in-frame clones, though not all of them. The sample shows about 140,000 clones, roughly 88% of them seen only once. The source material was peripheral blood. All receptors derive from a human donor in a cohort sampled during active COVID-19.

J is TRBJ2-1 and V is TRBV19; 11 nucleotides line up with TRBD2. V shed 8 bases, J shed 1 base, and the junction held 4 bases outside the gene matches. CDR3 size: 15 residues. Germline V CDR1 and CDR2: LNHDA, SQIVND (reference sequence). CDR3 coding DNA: TGTGCCAGTCAACTAGCGGGGGAGTCCTACAATGAGCAGTTCTTC. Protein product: CASQLAGESYNEQFF.

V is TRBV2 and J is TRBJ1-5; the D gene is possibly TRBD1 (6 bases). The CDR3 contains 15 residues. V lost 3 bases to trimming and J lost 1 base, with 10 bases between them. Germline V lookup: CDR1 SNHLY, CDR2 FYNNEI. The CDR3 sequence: CASSEGGLSNQPQHF. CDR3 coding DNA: TGTGCCAGCAGTGAGGGGGGGCTAAGCAATCAGCCCCAGCATTTT.

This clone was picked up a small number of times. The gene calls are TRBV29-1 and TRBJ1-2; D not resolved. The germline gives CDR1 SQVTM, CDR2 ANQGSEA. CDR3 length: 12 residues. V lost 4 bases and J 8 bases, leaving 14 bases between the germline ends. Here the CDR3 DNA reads TGCAGCGTTGTAGCGGCGTCTGAGGGCTACACCTTC. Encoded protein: CSVVAASEGYTF.

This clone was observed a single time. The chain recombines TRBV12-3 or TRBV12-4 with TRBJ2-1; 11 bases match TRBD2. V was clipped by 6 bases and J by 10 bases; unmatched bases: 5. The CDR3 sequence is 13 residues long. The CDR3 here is CASSYSGGGEQFF. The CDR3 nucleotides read TGTGCCAGCAGCTATAGCGGGGGGGGCGAGCAGTTCTTC.

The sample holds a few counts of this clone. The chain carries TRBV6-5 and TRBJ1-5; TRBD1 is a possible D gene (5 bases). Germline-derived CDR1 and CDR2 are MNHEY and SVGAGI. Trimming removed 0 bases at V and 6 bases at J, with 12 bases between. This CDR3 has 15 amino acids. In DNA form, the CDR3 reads TGTGCCAGCAGTTACTCGAAATGGGGCGGTCAGCCCCAGCATTTT. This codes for CASSYSKWGGQPQHF.

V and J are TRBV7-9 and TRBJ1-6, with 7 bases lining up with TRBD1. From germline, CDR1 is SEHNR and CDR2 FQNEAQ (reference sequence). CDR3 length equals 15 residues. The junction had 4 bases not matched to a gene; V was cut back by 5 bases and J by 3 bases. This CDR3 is CASSLGGFYNSPLHF. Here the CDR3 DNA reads TGTGCCAGCAGCCTAGGGGGCTTCTATAATTCACCCCTCCACTTT.

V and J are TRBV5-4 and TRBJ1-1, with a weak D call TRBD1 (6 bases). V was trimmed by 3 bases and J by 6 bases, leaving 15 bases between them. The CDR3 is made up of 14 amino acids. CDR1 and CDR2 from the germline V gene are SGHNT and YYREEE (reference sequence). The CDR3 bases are TGTGCCAGCAGCTCCTACAGGGATAGGGCTGAAGCTTTCTTT. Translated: CASSSYRDRAEAFF.

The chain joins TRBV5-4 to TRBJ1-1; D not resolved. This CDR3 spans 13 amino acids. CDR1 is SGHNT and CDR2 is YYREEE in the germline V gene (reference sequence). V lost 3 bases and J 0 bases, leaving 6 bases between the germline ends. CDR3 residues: CASSSRMNTEAFF. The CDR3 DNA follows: TGTGCCAGCAGCTCCCGTATGAACACTGAAGCTTTCTTT.

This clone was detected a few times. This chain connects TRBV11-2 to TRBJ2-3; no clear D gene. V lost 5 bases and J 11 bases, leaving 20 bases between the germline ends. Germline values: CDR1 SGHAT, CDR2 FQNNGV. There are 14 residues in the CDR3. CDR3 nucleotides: TGTGCCAGCAGCACCCCGCGAGGCCTCCACGGGCAGTATTTT. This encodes CASSTPRGLHGQYF.

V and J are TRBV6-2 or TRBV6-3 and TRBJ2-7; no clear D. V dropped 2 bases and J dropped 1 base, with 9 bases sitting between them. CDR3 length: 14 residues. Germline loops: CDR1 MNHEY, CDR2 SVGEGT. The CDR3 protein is CASSYPPRSYEQYF. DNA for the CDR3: TGTGCCAGCAGTTACCCCCCCCGGTCCTACGAGCAGTACTTC.

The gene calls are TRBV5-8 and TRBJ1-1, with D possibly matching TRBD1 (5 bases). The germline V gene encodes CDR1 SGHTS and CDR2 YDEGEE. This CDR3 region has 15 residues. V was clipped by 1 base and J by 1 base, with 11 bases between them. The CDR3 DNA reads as TGTGCCAGCAGCTTGTACACGACAGCGAACACTGAAGCTTTCTTT. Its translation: CASSLYTTANTEAFF.

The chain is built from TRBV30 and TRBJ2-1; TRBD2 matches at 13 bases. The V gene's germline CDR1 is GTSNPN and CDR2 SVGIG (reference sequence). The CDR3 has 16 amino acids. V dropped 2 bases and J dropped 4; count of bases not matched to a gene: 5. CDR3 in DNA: TGTGCCTGGAGTACCCCGACTAGCGGGAGGTACAATGAGCAGTTCTTC. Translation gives CAWSTPTSGRYNEQFF.